This T cell receptor (beta chain) was found in a study of tumor-infiltrating lymphocytes in primary liver carcinoma. The study, taken as a whole, reports: Present in all five tumor regions were only about 7-25% of the top clones. Relative to tumor region pairs, the tumor-adjacent and tumor-blood pairs showed overlap that was lower.

With approximately 500 ng total RNA as template and a constant-region primer, TCR beta cDNA was made. Slightly modified ARM-PCR with three nested multiplex PCR rounds yielded TCR beta libraries. Primers for the first two PCR rounds were TRBV1-TRBV30 forward primers and a C-beta reverse primer (around 10 cycles per round). One entry per CDR3 protein results from TCRdb running MiXCR on the multiplex PCR reads. The table records approximately 64,000 distinct CDR3 sequences, roughly 70% of them present only once. As regards this clonotype: The target antigen is unknown. At one of its ends the junction is not consistent with the germline gene, which may arise from a read error.

Germline values: CDR1 KGHDR, CDR2 SFDVKD. The CDR3 is made up of 20 amino acids. From unsorted bulk tissue weighing roughly 19-32 mg, DNA and RNA were co-extracted. Sampling of each tumor involved five separate regions. The chain carries TRBV24-1 and TRBJ2-2; D is unresolved. Input material: liver tumor tissue from sampling region 4. Subset described: tumor region T4, right-lateral pole. This receptor was obtained from a man aged 35-49 years with primary liver carcinoma and hepatitis B virus infection. The CDR3 region is CSTSDPRPQGILANTGELFF. The CDR3 bases are TGTTCCACCAGTGACCCCAGGCCACAAGGCATTCTGGCGAACACCGGGGAGCTGTTTTTT.